This passage covers 9 T cell receptor beta chains from one sample sequenced in a study of blood T cell repertoires in COVID-19. The repertoire was sequenced with immunoSEQ multiplex PCR; TCRdb's copy has only in-frame clones and lacks some. The sample shows 110,000 to 150,000 clones, around 88% of them seen only once. Material for sequencing was peripheral blood. The origin of the receptors is a man in his fifties or sixties with active or convalescent COVID-19.

Details on this clone: Other DNA sequences from this sample encode an identical CDR3 as well. CDR3 coding DNA: TGCGCCAGCAGCCTCCGGGACAGAGATAATTCACCCCTCCACTTT. As protein: CASSLRDRDNSPLHF. The V gene is TRBV4-1, the J gene TRBJ1-6; 7 nucleotides agree with TRBD1. This CDR3 has 15 residues. Germline V CDR1 and CDR2: MGHRA, YSYEKL. The V and J ends lost 4 bases and 5 bases, in that order; junction bases with no gene match: 5.

The V and J genes are TRBV27 and TRBJ2-1; D is perhaps TRBD1 (6 bases). Germline values: CDR1 MNHEY, CDR2 SMNVEV (reference sequence). This CDR3 has 14 residues. Trimming left V 7 bases short and J 7 bases short, with 17 bases between. This CDR3 is CASKPGQKRNEQFF. The DNA for the CDR3 is TGTGCCAGCAAGCCGGGACAAAAGAGAAATGAGCAGTTCTTC.

The V call is TRBV4-2, the J call TRBJ1-1, with no clear D. The CDR3 runs 15 residues. Between the trimmed V and J ends, which lost 0 bases and 5 bases, there was a span of 13 bases. Germline CDR1 LGHNA, CDR2 YNFKEQ. CDR3 DNA sequence: TGTGCCAGCAGCCAAGATGGCGGAGGGAGGACTGAAGCTTTCTTT. The encoded protein is CASSQDGGGRTEAFF.

DNA for the CDR3: TGTGCCAGCCAAGTCCCACAGGGCTTTTACACCTTC. Amino acids: CASQVPQGFYTF. V gene TRBV28 combines with J gene TRBJ1-2, with TRBD1 as a possible D gene (6 bases). The germline V gene encodes CDR1 MDHEN and CDR2 SYDVKM. Trimming left V 8 bases short and J 11 bases short, with 18 bases between. The CDR3 runs to 12 residues.

The chain carries TRBV10-3 and TRBJ1-2; maybe TRBD1 (5 bases). Germline V gene data show CDR1 as ENHRY and CDR2 as SYGVKD. This CDR3 has 13 residues. The V end lost 2 bases, the J end lost 6 bases, and 10 bases lay between the germline ends. DNA for the CDR3: TGTGCCATCAGTGAGGGGGGAGGGAATGGCTACACCTTC. Translating it yields CAISEGGGNGYTF.

CDR3 nucleotides: TGCAGTGCTAGTAAATTCGGCAGGGATGGCTACACCTTC. Translation gives CSASKFGRDGYTF. The chain recombines TRBV20-1 with TRBJ1-2; weak D call: TRBD1 (5 bases). The length of the CDR3 is 13 residues. Germline assignment: CDR1 DFQATT and CDR2 SNEGSKA (reference sequence). V lost 3 bases to trimming and J lost 6 bases, with 14 bases between them.

This rearrangement joins TRBV10-3 to TRBJ2-1, with D possibly TRBD1 on 6 matching bases. V lost 6 bases and J lost 6, with 15 bases in between. The germline V gene has CDR1 ENHRY and CDR2 SYGVKD. The CDR3 runs 14 residues. CDR3 bases: TGTGCCATCAGGGGGCAGGGGATCGTCAATGAGCAGTTCTTC. Translated: CAIRGQGIVNEQFF.

The genes are TRBV28 and TRBJ1-2; D remains ambiguous. The germline V gene encodes CDR1 MDHEN and CDR2 SYDVKM. V was shortened by 2 bases and J by 4 bases, with 11 bases between the two germline ends. CDR3 length equals 14 residues. The CDR3 DNA reads as TGTGCCAGCAGTTTACCCACAGCCTCCTATGGCTACACCTTC. Amino acid sequence: CASSLPTASYGYTF.

The chain recombines TRBV7-3 with TRBJ2-5, with TRBD2 as a possible D gene (5 bases). Per germline, CDR1 SGHTA and CDR2 FQGTGA. The CDR3 is made up of 15 amino acids. The V end was cut by 0 bases, the J end by 6 bases, with 14 bases between. The CDR3 sequence: CASSLTPGGLQTQYF. The CDR3 DNA is TGTGCCAGCAGCTTAACCCCGGGCGGGTTGCAGACCCAGTACTTC.